This TCR beta chain appears in the sequencing data of a study of CD8 T cells in ankylosing spondylitis. The study's findings and limits: The authors reported significant enrichment of disease-linked clones in matched ankylosing spondylitis synovial fluid.

Quantitative barcoded 5'-RACE was used to prepare TCR beta libraries. TCRdb redid the calling of the 5' RACE reads with MiXCR, one entry per CDR3 protein. The sample yields 270,000 or so distinct CDR3 sequences, over 15% seen once. A word on this clonotype: Its antigen is currently unknown.

J was trimmed by 10 bases and V by 5 bases; bases with no gene match: 6. From germline, CDR1 is MDHEN and CDR2 SYDVKM. The CDR3 has 14 amino acids. The chain couples TRBV28 to TRBJ2-3, with 13 nucleotides matching TRBD2. The sequenced material came from blood, either unsorted or a sorted T cell fraction (not recorded which). This receptor was obtained from a male donor with ankylosing spondylitis or in good health (not recorded which). The CDR3 reads CASSVGLAGLPQYF. CDR3 nucleotides: TGTGCCAGCAGTGTGGGACTAGCGGGACTGCCGCAGTATTTT.